The text below deals with one TCR beta chain. This record belongs to a study of control samples from healthy donors and cancer patients. Here immunoSEQ multiplex PCR was the method, and the copy in TCRdb shows in-frame clones only, minus some. The table records 75,000 to 100,000 clones, more than 75% of them present only once. The sample was blood. The TCR comes from a man aged 60 to 69 in good health.

The CDR3 DNA reads TGTGCCAGCAGCTTATCTGGCGGGGGGGCCCCAGATACGCAGTATTTT. Its protein is CASSLSGGGAPDTQYF. The chain combines TRBV11-3 with TRBJ2-3, with 9 nucleotides matching TRBD2. The trim removed 2 bases at V and 4 bases at J, leaving 7 bases unmatched. Germline-derived CDR1 and CDR2 are SGHNT and YENEEA. The CDR3 sequence is 16 residues long.